The 11 T cell receptor beta chains listed next were all sequenced from one sample in a study of T cell responses to AZD1222 COVID-19 vaccine. Here immunoSEQ multiplex PCR was the method, and the copy in TCRdb shows in-frame clones only, minus some. The sample includes fewer than 90,000 clones, roughly 90% of them seen just once. Sequences were derived from peripheral blood, sampled on day 0 of AZD1222 vaccination. The receptors originated from an adult in good health.

This clone was recorded once. V and J are TRBV5-4 and TRBJ2-4, with unresolved D. The CDR3 sequence is 14 residues long. The V gene lost 4 bases and the J gene lost 7 bases, with 15 bases spanning the gap. Germline V gene data show CDR1 as SGHNT and CDR2 as YYREEE (reference sequence). The DNA for the CDR3 is TGTGCCAGCAGCACCCGGAGCTTCGCCAACATTCAGTACTTC. Translating it yields CASSTRSFANIQYF. The variable domain in full, completed from reference TRBV5-4 and TRBJ2-4, reads ETGVTQSPTHLIKTRGQQVTLRCSSQSGHNTVSWYQQALGQGPQFIFQYYREEENGRGNFPPRFSGLQFPNYSSELNVNALELDDSALYLCASSTRSFANIQYFGAGTRLSVL.

The chain carries TRBV7-2 and TRBJ1-1, with TRBD1 matching over 7 bases. Germline lookup yields CDR1 SGHTA and CDR2 FQGNSA. The ends lost 6 bases at V and 10 bases at J; junction bases unmatched: 11. This CDR3 region has 13 residues. The CDR3 sequence: CASSSSGGLRAFF. The DNA for the CDR3 is TGTGCCAGCAGTTCCTCAGGGGGTTTGAGAGCTTTCTTT.

The chain links TRBV7-9 to TRBJ1-3; D might be TRBD1 (6 bases). Trimming took off 7 bases at V and 1 base at J, with 20 bases between the two ends. The CDR3 contains 17 residues. The germline gives CDR1 SEHNR, CDR2 FQNEAQ (reference sequence). CDR3 sequence: CASNPGLTGPSGNTIYF. DNA of the CDR3: TGTGCCAGCAACCCAGGGCTGACAGGACCTTCTGGAAACACCATATATTTT.

The chain combines TRBV24-1 with TRBJ2-1; weak D call: TRBD2 (7 bases). From germline, CDR1 is KGHDR and CDR2 SFDVKD. Trimming removed 8 bases from V and 6 bases from J, with 19 bases in between. This CDR3 spans 15 amino acids. CDR3 loop: CATTVGGGGGNEQFF. The CDR3 nucleotides read TGTGCCACCACTGTAGGGGGGGGCGGGGGCAATGAGCAGTTCTTC.

The chain uses TRBV5-1 and TRBJ2-2; TRBD2 matches at 16 bases. Germline CDR1 is SGHRS and CDR2 is YFSETQ. V lost 4 bases to trimming and J lost 1 base; unmatched junction nucleotides: 7. This CDR3 region has 19 residues. The CDR3 DNA reads as TGCGCCAGCAGCCCAGCCGGGACTAGCGGGAGGGGGAACACCGGGGAGCTGTTTTTT. Translated, it gives CASSPAGTSGRGNTGELFF.

The chain combines TRBV19 with TRBJ1-1; 9 bases align to TRBD1. CDR1 is LNHDA, CDR2 SQIVND, per germline (reference sequence). V lost 5 bases, J lost 7 bases, and 8 bases stayed unmatched. The CDR3 covers 14 residues. CDR3 sequence (DNA): TGTGCCAGTAGTCCCCATGGGACAGGGCTTGAAGCTTTCTTT. Amino acid sequence: CASSPHGTGLEAFF.

This rearrangement joins TRBV5-4 to TRBJ2-7, with a weak D call TRBD2 (5 bases). This CDR3 has 13 amino acids. Germline CDR1 reads SGHNT; CDR2 reads YYREEE (reference sequence). Deletions cut 4 bases from V and 7 bases from J, with 15 bases between. CDR3 region: CASSLDSEGEQYF. In nucleotides, the CDR3 is TGTGCCAGCAGCCTAGACTCAGAGGGTGAGCAGTACTTC.

This clone occurred once. This chain links TRBV4-2 with TRBJ2-5; tentatively, D is TRBD1 or TRBD2 (5 bases each). There are 14 residues in the CDR3. Trimming left V 1 base short and J 5 bases short, with 11 bases between. Per the germline V gene, CDR1 is LGHNA and CDR2 is YNFKEQ. The CDR3 sequence is CASSQGQGEETQYF. The CDR3 bases are TGTGCCAGCAGCCAAGGGCAGGGAGAGGAGACCCAGTACTTC.

The gene calls are TRBV6-5 and TRBJ2-6, with TRBD2 matching over 9 bases. Germline CDR1 and CDR2: MNHEY and SVGAGI. There are 16 residues in the CDR3. Trimming removed 4 bases from V and 0 bases from J; junction bases left unmatched: 1. In nucleotides, the CDR3 is TGTGCCAGCAGTTGGCGGGGGGGCTCTGGGGCCAACGTCCTGACTTTC. Translated: CASSWRGGSGANVLTF.

This chain's CDR3 is CASSVLGNNSPLHF. In DNA form, the CDR3 reads TGTGCCAGCAGTGTATTAGGGAACAATTCACCCCTCCACTTT. This chain links TRBV2 with TRBJ1-6; D remains ambiguous. V lost 4 bases and J 7 bases, leaving 11 bases between the germline ends. CDR3 size: 14 residues. Per the germline V gene, CDR1 is SNHLY and CDR2 is FYNNEI. The full variable domain, rest sourced from reference TRBV2 and TRBJ1-6, is EPEVTQTPSHQVTQMGQEVILRCVPISNHLYFYWYRQILGQKVEFLVSFYNNEISEKSEIFDDQFSVERPDGSNFTLKIRSTKLEDSAMYFCASSVLGNNSPLHFGNGTRLTVT.

The chain couples TRBV7-9 to TRBJ1-2, with a tentative D call TRBD1 (5 bases). V lost 5 bases, J lost 2 bases, and 15 bases lay in between. The CDR3 length is 15 residues. Germline CDR1 reads SEHNR; CDR2 reads FQNEAQ (reference sequence). The CDR3 region is CASSLGGKENYGYTF. For the CDR3, the DNA is TGTGCCAGCAGCCTTGGGGGGAAGGAAAACTATGGCTACACCTTC.